The 5 T cell receptor beta chains presented below share a single source sample, sequenced in a study of siplizumab effects on memory and regulatory T cells. An approximately 6-day coculture at 37°C was performed with the mixed lymphocyte reaction cells. Antigens for these TCRs are unknown. Method: immunoSEQ multiplex PCR; TCRdb's copy keeps in-frame clones and lacks some. This table holds about 15,000 clones, less than 50% found once. Sequencing was done on a sample of CFSE-low (dividing) CD4+ T cells sorted from an allogeneic mixed lymphocyte reaction. The receptors here all came from a human donor in good health; the cells came from an allogeneic mixed lymphocyte reaction. Some clones in this sample may be carry-over from other donors' samples.

The chain has TRBV19 and TRBJ1-6, with D unclear. V dropped 6 bases and J dropped 6 bases, with 6 bases sitting between them. The germline V gene has CDR1 LNHDA and CDR2 SQIVND (reference sequence). There are 12 residues in the CDR3. The CDR3 bases are TGTGCCAGTAGGGAGTTTAATTCACCCCTCCACTTT. This codes for CASREFNSPLHF.

V usage is TRBV9 and J usage is TRBJ2-3; TRBD2 matches 11 bases. V gave up 3 bases and J gave up 2 bases; unmatched junction bases: 5. Germline CDR1 reads SGDLS; CDR2 reads YYNGEE. This CDR3 region has 16 residues. The CDR3 DNA sequence: TGTGCCAGCAGCGGGGGACTAGCGGAGTACACAGATACGCAGTATTTT. This codes for CASSGGLAEYTDTQYF.

The chain recombines TRBV7-6 with TRBJ2-7; D might be TRBD1 (5 bases). V lost 6 bases, J lost 8 bases, and 11 bases lay in between. Germline CDR1 and CDR2: SGHVS and FNYEAQ. The CDR3 sequence is 11 residues long. The CDR3 loop is CASSLNRKQYF. CDR3 DNA: TGTGCCAGCAGTCTCAACAGGAAGCAGTACTTC. Full variable domain (rest looked up from reference TRBV7-6 and TRBJ2-7): GAGVSQSPRYKVTKRGQDVALRCDPISGHVSLYWYRQALGQGPEFLTYFNYEAQQDKSGLPNDRFSAERPEGSISTLTIQRTEQRDSAMYRCASSLNRKQYFGPGTRLTVT.

A remark on this clone: The junction departs from germline at one end; a sequencing error may be responsible. The CDR3 is CASSPSPGFQQNGQFF. The CDR3 DNA reads TGTGCCAGCAGCCCTTCTCCGGGATTCCAGCAGAATGGGCAGTTCTTC. V usage is TRBV7-6 and J usage is TRBJ2-1; TRBD2 is a possible D gene (5 bases). Germline-derived CDR1 and CDR2 are SGHVS and FNYEAQ. The CDR3 loop spans 16 amino acids.

This clone was counted only a few times. The chain employs TRBV19 and TRBJ1-5; D unresolved. V lost 6 bases and J lost 0, with 15 bases in between. The CDR3 extends over 16 amino acids. Germline values: CDR1 LNHDA, CDR2 SQIVND (reference sequence). The CDR3, as DNA: TGTGCCAGTAGAATCGACGGGCAACTTAGCAATCAGCCCCAGCATTTT. It encodes CASRIDGQLSNQPQHF.